This is a list of T cell receptor beta chains from one sample in a study of blood T cell repertoires in COVID-19. Method: immunoSEQ multiplex PCR; TCRdb's copy keeps in-frame clones and lacks some. The sample contains about 170,000 clones, roughly 80% of which appear only once. Source material: peripheral blood. The origin of the receptors is an elderly woman with COVID-19, enrolled during active disease. Both conserved end residues are part of each CDR3. D genes are given only for firm matches. Rows give clone size only sometimes, using once, few, many, or a class for an expanded clone.

TRBV27	TRBJ1-1	13	once	TRBD1	TGTGCCAGCAGTCATCAGGGGGGCACTGAAGCTTTCTTT	CASSHQGGTEAFF
TRBV3-1/TRBV3-2	TRBJ2-7	13	-	-	TGTGCCAGCAGCCAAGTGGACAGCTACGAGCAGTACTTC	CASSQVDSYEQYF
TRBV10-3	TRBJ2-7	14	-	TRBD2	TGTGCCATCAGTGAAGGTCTAGCGGGAGCCGAGCAGTACTTC	CAISEGLAGAEQYF
TRBV3-1/TRBV3-2	TRBJ1-3	16	-	TRBD1	TGTGCCAGCAGCCATAGAGGCACAGGGGCCGAATACACCATATATTTT	CASSHRGTGAEYTIYF
TRBV5-1	TRBJ2-2	11	few	-	TGCGCCAGCAGACTGACCGGGGAGCTGTTTTTT	CASRLTGELFF
TRBV6-5	TRBJ1-1	13	few	-	TGTGCCAGCAGTACACACACGAACACTGAAGCTTTCTTT	CASSTHTNTEAFF
TRBV9	TRBJ2-5	17	-	TRBD1	TGTGCCAGCAGCGTAGCGGGGAGGACAGGGATGGTGGAGACCCAGTACTTC	CASSVAGRTGMVETQYF
TRBV5-4	TRBJ2-2	14	-	-	TGTGCCAGCAGCTTGGGTATAGGGGCCGGGGAGCTGTTTTTT	CASSLGIGAGELFF
TRBV5-4	TRBJ1-6	16	-	TRBD1	TGTGCCAGCAGCTTGACGGGGACAGGGGACGTTTCACCCCTCCACTTT	CASSLTGTGDVSPLHF
TRBV15	TRBJ2-1	15	-	-	TGTGCCACCAGCAGGAGGCAAACCGGGGGCAATGAGCAGTTCTTC	CATSRRQTGGNEQFF
TRBV9	TRBJ2-1	16	-	TRBD2	TGTGCCAGCACTAAGGAGGCGGGAGTCTTGTACAATGAGCAGTTCTTC	CASTKEAGVLYNEQFF
TRBV7-9	TRBJ2-5	13	-	-	TGTGCCAGCAGCCCAGGGATGGGTGAGACCCAGTACTTC	CASSPGMGETQYF